This T cell receptor beta chain stems from a study of a mutant IDH1 vaccine in newly diagnosed glioma (dated by TCRdb to about 2021). With regard to the full study: Of the roughly 31 treated patients, approximately 62% were male and approximately 40% were female, and the mean age was about 40 years. Prior to enrollment, patients had been given standard therapy consisting of radiotherapy alone, temozolomide alone, or radiochemotherapy with temozolomide, with the combination given to most patients. Peripheral blood was drawn at six visits: V03 (baseline), V05, V07, V10, V12 and V13. For exploratory analyses, longitudinal TCRB deep sequencing was carried out in about 25 treated patients wherever samples were available. Study-wide findings and limitations: Vaccine-induced immune responses across multiple MHC alleles were detected in about 92% of patients. Pseudoprogression seemed to be unrelated to changes in the top peripheral T cell clonotypes found by TCRB sequencing. According to the authors, sample limitations meant that analyses of patient blood samples could not be reproduced. PBMC samples for TCRB deep sequencing were selected based on availability.

This specimen's time point label, per the study, means: baseline, week 1 (first vaccination visit). The meaning of the sample's treatment or condition label: pre-vaccination baseline after standard-of-care therapy. All donors had newly diagnosed IDH1-mutant astrocytomas of WHO grade 3 or 4 that showed loss of nuclear ATRX. The samples were drawn from NOA16, a multicentre, single-arm, open-label phase I trial in Germany that tested a mutant IDH1 peptide vaccine in humans for the first time. For immunogenicity testing, the blood drawn at visit V03 was used as the baseline sample. Genomic DNA for TCRB sequencing was extracted from EDTA blood using the DNeasy Blood and Tissue Kit. V sheds 1 base and J sheds 8 bases, leaving 4 bases between their ends. CDR1 SGHTS and CDR2 YDEGEE are derived from the germline V gene. The CDR3 goes from the cysteine to the phenylalanine over 11 residues. Just the 33-base CDR3 DNA is kept, in frame starting at base 1.

Library generation was performed with the immunoSEQ multiplex PCR assay. Rearranged TCR beta chain sequences were amplified using the hsTCRB Kit according to the manufacturer's protocol. TCRB libraries were sequenced on an Illumina MiSeq. Under the source paper's analysis protocol: The kit vendor's proprietary platform handled demultiplexing, trimming and gene mapping. In its TCRdb copy, this immuneACCESS table keeps in-frame sequences only and misses some clones. Where compared with another copy, unresolved V genes explain less than half of these, and the others have no known cause. Clone size and V and J calls were adopted from that table, with D and trimming inferred from the DNA. The sample table records tens of thousands of clones; approximately 93% of these occur just once. 0.95% to 1.5% of the sample is held by the ten biggest clonotypes. In the case of this clone: The antigen it recognizes is unknown. Base qualities are not recorded, but no much larger clone differs from it by a single base.

The source of this sequence is a man aged 40-49 years with glioma. The input for sequencing was PBMCs, taken from a glioma patient treated with radiotherapy, temozolomide or both. The V and J segments used are TRBV5-8 and TRBJ2-1; too little of a D gene remains to name it. The DNA sequence is TGTGCCAGCAGCTTGTATTATGAGCAGTTCTTC. This codes for CASSLYYEQFF.